Below are 15 T cell receptor beta chains sequenced from a single sample in a study of CD8 T cells in Susac syndrome. Reverse transcription used 0.5 to 1 ug RNA and random hexamers. In TCRdb, the immunoSEQ multiplex PCR reads were re-called with MiXCR into one record per CDR3 protein. The sample records 85,000 to 120,000 distinct CDR3 sequences, roughly 94% being singletons. Sequencing used CD8+ T cells from PBMCs. These receptors were taken from a human donor with Susac syndrome.

CDR3 sequence reads: CASSRREIEGETQYF. The CDR3, as DNA: TGTGCCAGCAGCCGCCGGGAGATAGAGGGAGAGACCCAGTACTTC. The V gene is TRBV3-1, the J gene TRBJ2-5; possibly TRBD2 for D (6 bases). Trimming left V 4 bases short and J 4 bases short, with 16 bases between. This CDR3 spans 15 amino acids. In germline, CDR1 is LGHDT, CDR2 YNNKEL (reference sequence).

This chain joins TRBV20-1 and TRBJ2-7; D may be TRBD2 (7 bases). This CDR3 is built from 15 residues. Looked up from germline, CDR1 is DFQATT and CDR2 is SNEGSKA (reference sequence). V dropped 0 bases and J dropped 1 base, with 13 bases sitting between them. The CDR3 DNA is TGCAGTGCTAGAGATCTAGGGGGGGAGTCCTACGAGCAGTACTTC. Translating it yields CSARDLGGESYEQYF.

The chain couples TRBV15 to TRBJ1-1, with D possibly TRBD1 on 6 matching bases. With 7 bases removed from V and 1 base from J, the gap between germline ends came to 13 bases. Germline V gives CDR1 LNHNV, CDR2 YYDKDF (reference sequence). The CDR3 is 14 amino acids. The CDR3 protein is CATTWGAGNTEAFF. In DNA form, the CDR3 reads TGTGCCACCACGTGGGGGGCCGGGAACACTGAAGCTTTCTTT. Variable domain in full (rest from reference TRBV15 and TRBJ1-1): DAMVIQNPRYQVTQFGKPVTLSCSQTLNHNVMYWYQQKSSQAPKLLFHYYDKDFNNEADTPDNFQSRRPNTSFCFLDIRSPGLGDTAMYLCATTWGAGNTEAFFGQGTRLTVV.

The chain links TRBV9 to TRBJ2-1; D possibly corresponds to TRBD1 (5 bases). The CDR3 is 12 residues long. Germline V gene lookup returns CDR1 SGDLS and CDR2 YYNGEE. The V and J ends lost 5 bases and 6 bases respectively, with 9 bases between them. CDR3 nucleotide sequence: TGTGCCAGCAGTTCGCAGGGCAATGAGCAGTTCTTC. It encodes CASSSQGNEQFF.

The chain employs TRBV4-1 and TRBJ1-2, with D possibly being TRBD1 (5 bases). V shed 3 bases and J shed 4 bases, with 15 bases lying between them. CDR1 MGHRA and CDR2 YSYEKL come from the germline V gene. The CDR3 length is 15 residues. CDR3 bases: TGCGCCAGCAGCCAGGAATCCGGGGCGGTCTATGGCTACACCTTC. Protein sequence: CASSQESGAVYGYTF.

The rearrangement uses TRBV20-1 and TRBJ2-5, with 9 bases aligning to TRBD2. The CDR3 length is 17 residues. Trimming at V came to 0 bases and at J to 2 bases, leaving 10 bases not matched to a gene. Germline CDR1 is DFQATT and CDR2 is SNEGSKA (reference sequence). In DNA, the CDR3 is TGCAGTGCTAGAGAGGGATTAGCGGGGGATGGGCAAGAGACCCAGTACTTC. Translated, it gives CSAREGLAGDGQETQYF.

This chain connects TRBV4-3 to TRBJ1-2, with D tentatively TRBD1 (6 bases). Trimming left V 3 bases short and J 5 bases short, with 10 bases between. The CDR3 is made up of 13 amino acids. CDR1 and CDR2 (germline): LGHNA, YSLEER. CDR3 in amino acids: CASSHGQKYGYTF. The CDR3 nucleotides read TGCGCCAGCAGCCATGGACAGAAATATGGCTACACCTTC.

This chain links TRBV2 with TRBJ2-1; the D gene is possibly TRBD2 (6 bases). Trimming shortened V by 8 bases and J by 0 bases, and 8 bases separated the two germline ends. Germline values: CDR1 SNHLY, CDR2 FYNNEI. This CDR3 spans 13 amino acids. The CDR3 nucleotides are TGTGCCAGCCTCGGGGGCTCCTACAATGAGCAGTTCTTC. The encoded protein is CASLGGSYNEQFF.

The rearrangement uses TRBV20-1 and TRBJ2-7, with a tentative D call TRBD2 (6 bases). Per the germline V gene, CDR1 is DFQATT and CDR2 is SNEGSKA (reference sequence). This CDR3 comprises 14 residues. Trimming cost V 0 bases and J 0 bases, with 9 bases left between them. This CDR3 is CSARDLRGSYEQYF. The CDR3 nucleotides are TGCAGTGCTAGAGATTTGCGGGGCTCCTACGAGCAGTACTTC.

This clonotype was seen a few times. The genes are TRBV6-5 and TRBJ2-5, with 7 bases identical to TRBD1. Trimming took 4 bases from V and 5 from J; bases not matched to a gene: 4. Germline V CDR1 and CDR2: MNHEY, SVGAGI. The CDR3 runs to 13 residues. The DNA of the CDR3 is TGTGCCAGCAGTTCCGGGACAGCCGAGACCCAGTACTTC. Translation: CASSSGTAETQYF.

The chain recombines TRBV27 with TRBJ2-7; TRBD1 aligns across 9 bases. Germline V CDR1 and CDR2: MNHEY, SMNVEV (reference sequence). The CDR3 is made up of 12 amino acids. The trim removed 10 bases at V and 2 bases at J, leaving 3 bases unmatched. The CDR3 coding sequence is TGTGCCACGGGACAGGGAGCCTACGAGCAGTACTTC. As protein: CATGQGAYEQYF.

This sequence joins TRBV27 and TRBJ2-3, with D perhaps TRBD1 or TRBD2 (5 bases each). V was cut by 3 bases and J by 3 bases, with 10 bases left in between. Germline values: CDR1 MNHEY, CDR2 SMNVEV (reference sequence). The CDR3 runs to 14 residues. This CDR3 is CASSFEGRTDTQYF. Here the CDR3 DNA reads TGTGCCAGCAGTTTCGAGGGGCGAACAGATACGCAGTATTTT.

DNA for the CDR3: TGTGCCAGCAGCGATCCGGGCTACGAGCAGTACTTC. It specifies CASSDPGYEQYF. The chain couples TRBV7-9 to TRBJ2-7; D ambiguous. The CDR3 contains 12 residues. Germline CDR1 is SEHNR and CDR2 is FQNEAQ (reference sequence). The germline V and J ends were trimmed by 5 bases and 3 bases, with 8 bases remaining between them.

The chain's CDR3 is CASSHGTRTDTQYF. CDR3 bases: TGCGCCAGCAGTCACGGGACACGCACAGATACGCAGTATTTT. The chain combines TRBV23-1 with TRBJ2-3, with D possibly TRBD1 on 6 matching bases. TRBV23-1 is given ORF status, its function remaining uncertain. Between the trimmed V and J ends, which lost 3 bases and 1 base, there was a span of 8 bases. The CDR3 runs to 14 residues.

This chain uses TRBV9 with TRBJ1-5; 7 bases agree with TRBD1. The CDR3 runs 17 residues. The germline gives CDR1 SGDLS, CDR2 YYNGEE. J lost 6 bases, V lost 3 bases, and 15 bases had no gene match. The CDR3 DNA follows: TGTGCCAGCAGCGCCGGCCCCGGACAGGTTGGGGTTCAGCCCCAGCATTTT. It translates to CASSAGPGQVGVQPQHF.